A selection of T cell receptor beta chains follows, all from one sample in a study of graft-versus-host responses after intestinal transplantation. These receptors' antigens are unknown. Profiling relied on immunoSEQ multiplex PCR, and the TCRdb table lists in-frame clones only, not all of them. The sample records 90,000 to 130,000 clones, just over 90% being singletons. The starting material was unstimulated CD8+ T cells sorted from spleen or lymph node cells, obtained before intestinal transplant. The receptors were gathered from a human donor who received an intestinal transplant. The CDR3 runs from the conserved cysteine through the conserved F or W. The D gene is left open where the match is weak. Size is omitted from some rows. Given values are once, few, many or a class for expanded clones.

D gene	V gene	clone size	J gene	CDR3 protein	CDR3 DNA
TRBD1	TRBV5-8	.	TRBJ2-1	CASSLARTGFYNEQFF	TGTGCCAGCAGCTTGGCCAGGACAGGGTTTTACAATGAGCAGTTCTTC
.	TRBV11-3	.	TRBJ1-5	CASSLVDQPQHF	TGTGCCAGCAGCTTAGTGGATCAGCCCCAGCATTTT
.	TRBV9	.	TRBJ2-2	CASSVWETGELFF	TGTGCCAGCAGCGTATGGGAGACCGGGGAGCTGTTTTTT
.	TRBV13	.	TRBJ1-1	CASSLVRVPEAFF	TGTGCCAGCAGCTTAGTGAGGGTCCCTGAAGCTTTCTTT
TRBD1	TRBV23-1	.	TRBJ2-7	CASSQYRGTGLREQYF	TGCGCCAGCAGTCAATACCGTGGGACAGGGTTGAGAGAGCAGTACTTC
.	TRBV27	.	TRBJ2-1	CASSLTVGGEQFF	TGTGCCAGCAGTCTAACGGTGGGGGGTGAGCAGTTCTTC
.	TRBV30	.	TRBJ2-7	CAWSLAVGDYEQYF	TGTGCCTGGAGTTTGGCGGTCGGGGACTACGAGCAGTACTTC
.	TRBV10-3	.	TRBJ2-3	CAISVSGTPDGDTQYF	TGTGCCATCAGTGTTTCCGGGACCCCTGACGGGGATACGCAGTATTTT
.	TRBV6-5	.	TRBJ2-1	CASSAGTSSEQFF	TGTGCCAGCAGTGCCGGGACCTCAAGTGAGCAGTTCTTC
TRBD2	TRBV7-6	.	TRBJ2-1	CASSLWVSGNSYNEQFF	TGTGCCAGCAGCTTATGGGTGAGCGGGAACTCCTACAATGAGCAGTTCTTC
.	TRBV6-5	.	TRBJ2-7	CASSRRRSYEQYF	TGTGCCAGCAGTCGGCGGAGGTCCTACGAGCAGTACTTC
.	TRBV19	.	TRBJ1-4	CASSAIVGGGGGKLFF	TGTGCCAGTAGTGCCATCGTCGGAGGGGGTGGTGGAAAACTGTTTTTT
TRBD1	TRBV7-9	.	TRBJ1-2	CASSFQRDRAFAGGYTF	TGTGCCAGCAGCTTCCAACGGGACAGGGCTTTTGCGGGTGGCTACACCTTC
TRBD1	TRBV4-1	.	TRBJ2-7	CASTSGTGSYEQYF	TGCGCCAGTACCTCCGGGACAGGGTCCTACGAGCAGTACTTC
.	TRBV5-4	.	TRBJ2-2	CASSLMRGAGELFF	TGTGCCAGCAGCTTGATGCGGGGAGCCGGGGAGCTGTTTTTT
.	TRBV4-2	.	TRBJ2-7	CASSQERGWEQYF	TGTGCCAGCAGCCAAGAGAGGGGATGGGAGCAGTACTTC
.	TRBV27	.	TRBJ2-2	CASSLGGSGELFF	TGTGCCAGCAGTTTAGGGGGTTCCGGGGAGCTGTTTTTT
.	TRBV18	few	TRBJ1-4	CASSPTDLNEKLFF	TGTGCCAGCTCACCGACGGATCTAAATGAAAAACTGTTTTTT